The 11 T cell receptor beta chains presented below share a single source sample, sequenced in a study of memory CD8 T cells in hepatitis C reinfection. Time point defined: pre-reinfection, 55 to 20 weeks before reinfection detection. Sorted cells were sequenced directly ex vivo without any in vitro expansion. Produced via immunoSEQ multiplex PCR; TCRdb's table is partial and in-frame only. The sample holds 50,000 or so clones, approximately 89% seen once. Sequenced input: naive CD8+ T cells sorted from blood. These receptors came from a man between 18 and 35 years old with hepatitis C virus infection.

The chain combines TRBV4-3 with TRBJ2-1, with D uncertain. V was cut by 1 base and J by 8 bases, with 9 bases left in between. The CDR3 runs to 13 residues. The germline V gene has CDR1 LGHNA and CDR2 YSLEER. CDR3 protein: CASSQVDGHEQFF. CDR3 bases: TGCGCCAGCAGCCAAGTGGATGGGCATGAGCAGTTCTTC.

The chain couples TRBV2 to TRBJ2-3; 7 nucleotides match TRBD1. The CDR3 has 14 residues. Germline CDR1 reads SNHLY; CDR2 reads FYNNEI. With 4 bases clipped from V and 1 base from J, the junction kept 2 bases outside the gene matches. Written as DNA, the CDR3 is TGTGCCAGCAGTGGGACAGGAGGCACAGATACGCAGTATTTT. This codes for CASSGTGGTDTQYF.

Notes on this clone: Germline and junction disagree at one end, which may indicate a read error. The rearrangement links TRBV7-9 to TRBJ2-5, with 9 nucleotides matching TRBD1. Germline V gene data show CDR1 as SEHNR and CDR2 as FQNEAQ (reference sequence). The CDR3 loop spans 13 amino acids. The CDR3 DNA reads TGTGCCAGCAGCTTAGCTATAGGGACAGGGAAAAACTTC. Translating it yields CASSLAIGTGKNF.

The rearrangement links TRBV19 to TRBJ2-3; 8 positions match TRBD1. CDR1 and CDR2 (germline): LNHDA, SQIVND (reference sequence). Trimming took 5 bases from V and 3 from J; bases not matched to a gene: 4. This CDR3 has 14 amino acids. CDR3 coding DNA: TGTGCCAGTAGTCCTGGACAGGGAACAGATACGCAGTATTTT. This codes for CASSPGQGTDTQYF.

CDR3 nucleotides: TGTGCCAGCAGCCAGAGAGTCCTGAACACCGGGGAGCTGTTTTTT. Translated: CASSQRVLNTGELFF. This sequence joins TRBV14 and TRBJ2-2; the D is unclear. The CDR3 consists of 15 residues. Germline-derived CDR1 and CDR2 are SGHDN and FVKESK. Trimming removed 3 bases at V and 1 base at J, with 9 bases between.

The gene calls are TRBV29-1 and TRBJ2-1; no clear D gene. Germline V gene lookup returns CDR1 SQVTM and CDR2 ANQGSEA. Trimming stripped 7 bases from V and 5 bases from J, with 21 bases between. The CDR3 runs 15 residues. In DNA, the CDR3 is TGCAGCGGTTACATCGCTGGGCCCTACAACAATGAGCAGTTCTTC. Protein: CSGYIAGPYNNEQFF.

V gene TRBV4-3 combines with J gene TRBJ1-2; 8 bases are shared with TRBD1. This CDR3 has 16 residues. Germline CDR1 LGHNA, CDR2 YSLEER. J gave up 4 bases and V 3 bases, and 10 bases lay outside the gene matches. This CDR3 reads CASSQDRADPTYGYTF. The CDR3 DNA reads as TGCGCCAGCAGCCAGGACAGGGCGGACCCCACCTATGGCTACACCTTC.

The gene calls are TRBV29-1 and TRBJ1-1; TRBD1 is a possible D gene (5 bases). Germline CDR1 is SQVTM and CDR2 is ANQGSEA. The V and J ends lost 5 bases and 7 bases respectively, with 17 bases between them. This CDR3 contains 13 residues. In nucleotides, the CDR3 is TGCAGCGTTAACTTTAGGGGCGGGGGTGAAGCTTTCTTT. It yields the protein CSVNFRGGGEAFF.

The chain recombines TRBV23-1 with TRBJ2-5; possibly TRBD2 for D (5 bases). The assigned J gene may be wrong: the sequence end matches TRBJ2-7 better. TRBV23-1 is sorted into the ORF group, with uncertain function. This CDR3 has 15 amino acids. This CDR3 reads CASSQLGRGPYEQYF. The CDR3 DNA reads TGCGCCAGCAGTCAATTAGGGAGAGGCCCCTACGAGCAGTACTTC.

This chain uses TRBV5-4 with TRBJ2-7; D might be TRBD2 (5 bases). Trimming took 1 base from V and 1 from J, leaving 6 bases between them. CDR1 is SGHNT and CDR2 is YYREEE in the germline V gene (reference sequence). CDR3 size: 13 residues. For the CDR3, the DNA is TGTGCCAGCAGCTTGCGAGGGTCCTACGAGCAGTACTTC. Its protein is CASSLRGSYEQYF.

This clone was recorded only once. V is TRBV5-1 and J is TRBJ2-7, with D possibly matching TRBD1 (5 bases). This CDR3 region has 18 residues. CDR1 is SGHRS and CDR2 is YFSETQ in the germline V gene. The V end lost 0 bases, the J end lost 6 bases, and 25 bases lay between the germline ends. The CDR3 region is CASSLAGSGPPPLGEQYF. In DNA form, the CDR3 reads TGCGCCAGCAGCTTGGCCGGGTCAGGGCCACCTCCCCTAGGCGAGCAGTACTTC.